This T cell receptor (beta chain) derives from a study of radiotherapy plus CTLA-4 blockade in lung cancer. TCRdb keeps only in-frame clones here, not all; method: immunoSEQ multiplex PCR. The table records around 38,000 clones, 80% to 90% of them present only once. Chemo-refractory metastatic non-small-cell lung cancer patients received focal radiation with ipilimumab CTLA-4 blockade. A word on this clone: Its matching antigen is unknown.

The length of the CDR3 is 16 residues. In germline, CDR1 is LNHDA, CDR2 SQIVND (reference sequence). V dropped 5 bases and J dropped 5; count of bases not matched to a gene: 9. Regarding the study as a whole: Reported findings show early blood T cell clone dynamics, with interferon-beta, best predicted response. Clones derived from tumor TCRs expanded in blood after radiotherapy plus ipilimumab.

This sequence joins TRBV19 and TRBJ2-4; the match to TRBD1 covers 10 bases. This receptor was taken from a human donor with non-small cell lung cancer whose response to radiotherapy plus ipilimumab could not be evaluated. The material sequenced was peripheral blood, taken from a patient treated with radiotherapy plus ipilimumab. CDR3 sequence: CASSLRRGTGENIQYF. CDR3 nucleotides: TGTGCCAGTAGTCTCCGGCGGGGGACAGGGGAAAACATTCAGTACTTC.